This T cell receptor beta chain emerged from a study of blood T cells in healthy people across ages. Notes on the study in general: When set beside aged donors, long-lived donors presented more naive CD4+ cells and higher diversity.

The table lists this clonotype with many counts. What it binds is unknown. Alongside a J-beta primer mix, a sample-barcoded 5' primer served in a second PCR lasting roughly 7 to 11 cycles. Using its own MiXCR run on the 5' RACE reads, TCRdb lists one record per CDR3 protein. Among nearly 800,000 distinct CDR3 sequences listed, approximately 25% were seen once. Trimming took 5 bases from V and 1 from J; bases not matched to a gene: 1. This CDR3 contains 13 residues. Per germline, CDR1 SGHVS and CDR2 FQNEAQ. These data are also associated with another study on T cells of mothers and their children. That paper states: With the M1S primer of the second PCR, sample barcodes and 2-4 random nucleotides were added.

V and J are TRBV7-8 and TRBJ2-5; TRBD1 agrees at 7 bases. The sequencing input was blood. The clonotype comes from a boy aged 5-17 years in good health. CDR3 residues: CASSRDSQETQYF. The CDR3 DNA reads TGTGCCAGCAGCAGGGACAGCCAAGAGACCCAGTACTTC.